Listed below are T cell receptor beta chains from one sample, sequenced in a study of control samples from healthy donors and cancer patients. The assay was immunoSEQ multiplex PCR, and TCRdb's table has in-frame clones only and misses some. The table shows more than 75,000 clones, with 70% to 80% occurring only once. Sequencing was carried out using blood. These receptors were obtained from a woman in her twenties or thirties in good health. The CDR3 runs from the conserved cysteine through the conserved F or W. D genes are given only for firm matches. Clone size is stated in some rows and not others, as once, few, many or a class when expanded.

J	V	D	size	DNA	CDR3
TRBJ1-1	TRBV11-2	NA	NA	TGTGCCAGCAGCCTCGCCCGGGGGCGGGGGACTGAAGCTTTCTTT	CASSLARGRGTEAFF
TRBJ1-5	TRBV11-2	NA	NA	TGTGCCAGCAGCTTAGGTGTGGTCAATCAGCCCCAGCATTTT	CASSLGVVNQPQHF
TRBJ2-7	TRBV30	TRBD1	NA	TGTGCCTGGAGCCACTCGGAACAGGGGCGGAGAGGGCAGTACTTC	CAWSHSEQGRRGQYF
TRBJ2-1	TRBV7-8	TRBD2	NA	TGTGCCAGCAGCCGCGGGGGGCGGAGCTCCTACAATGAGCAGTTCTTC	CASSRGGRSSYNEQFF
TRBJ2-3	TRBV3-1/TRBV3-2	NA	NA	TGTGCCAGCAGCCCCTCTCTAGCGCGGGATACGCAGTATTTT	CASSPSLARDTQYF
TRBJ2-3	TRBV3-1/TRBV3-2	NA	NA	TGTGCCAGCAGCCCAGGGGGCCTAGCGGAGTCAGATACGCAGTATTTT	CASSPGGLAESDTQYF
TRBJ2-4	TRBV10-3	NA	NA	TGTGCCACCCACGACGCCAAAAACATTCAGTACTTC	CATHDAKNIQYF
TRBJ1-2	TRBV5-6	NA	once	TGTGCCAGCAGCTTGGGGTTGGGGGGCTACACCTTC	CASSLGLGGYTF
TRBJ2-4	TRBV19	NA	NA	TGTGCCAGTAGTATTCCCGGGCTAGCCAAAAACATTCAGTACTTC	CASSIPGLAKNIQYF
TRBJ1-6	TRBV27	NA	NA	TGTGCCAGCAGTGTACAGGGTCTGGGTAATTCACCCCTCCACTTT	CASSVQGLGNSPLHF
TRBJ1-2	TRBV7-2	NA	NA	TGTGCCAGCAGCTTAATGGACTACTATGGCTACACCTTC	CASSLMDYYGYTF
TRBJ1-2	TRBV6-2/TRBV6-3	TRBD1	NA	TGTGCCAGCAGTTACGACAGGGCTCTTGGCTACACCTTC	CASSYDRALGYTF
TRBJ2-5	TRBV5-1	TRBD1	NA	TGCGCCAGCAGCTCGGGACAGGGAGGGCAAGAGACCCAGTACTTC	CASSSGQGGQETQYF
TRBJ2-5	TRBV14	TRBD1	NA	TGTGCCAGCAGCCAACCAGGGACAGAGAAAGAGACCCAGTACTTC	CASSQPGTEKETQYF
TRBJ1-1	TRBV6-1	NA	NA	TGTGCCAGCAGTGATAATTGGCTCACTGAAGCTTTCTTT	CASSDNWLTEAFF
TRBJ2-5	TRBV7-2	TRBD2	NA	TGTGCCAGCAGCATATCTAGCGGGGGGGCGGAGACCCAGTACTTC	CASSISSGGAETQYF
TRBJ1-5	TRBV12-2	NA	NA	TGTGCAAGTCGCCCACGGTCCTCAGCCCAGCATTTT	CASRPRSSAQHF
TRBJ2-5	TRBV6-5	NA	few	TGTGCCAGCGAGGCGTCGGGGTCGGAGACCCAGTACTTC	CASEASGSETQYF
TRBJ2-1	TRBV2	TRBD1	medium-sized	TGTGCCAGCAGCCCGGGACAGCTGACCCCCAATGAGCAGTTCTTC	CASSPGQLTPNEQFF
TRBJ2-7	TRBV5-1	NA	NA	TGCGCCAGCAGGACGGAGGACTACGAGCAGTACTTC	CASRTEDYEQYF
TRBJ2-5	TRBV5-8	NA	NA	TGTGCCAGCAGCTTGAAGGCGACAGCCCAGGGGACCCAGTACTTC	CASSLKATAQGTQYF
TRBJ2-2	TRBV19	NA	NA	TGTGCCAGTAGTAGGACAGAGAAAAGGGAGCTGTTTTTT	CASSRTEKRELFF
TRBJ2-3	TRBV6-1	NA	NA	TGTGCCAGCAGTGAAGAGATAGGGGGCACAGATACGCAGTATTTT	CASSEEIGGTDTQYF
TRBJ1-3	TRBV12-3/TRBV12-4	NA	NA	TGTGCCAGCAGCCCCCACACGGCCATATATTTT	CASSPHTAIYF
TRBJ2-3	TRBV15	TRBD1	NA	TGTGCCACCAGCAGAGGACAGGGGGCGGCAGATACGCAGTATTTT	CATSRGQGAADTQYF
TRBJ1-2	TRBV19	NA	NA	TGTGCCGGACGGGACACTACTAACTATGGCTACACCTTC	CAGRDTTNYGYTF
TRBJ1-1	TRBV14	NA	NA	TGTGCCAGCAGCCTCAGTGAAGCTTTCTTT	CASSLSEAFF
TRBJ2-3	TRBV5-5	NA	NA	TGTGCCAGCAGCCTCGAAGGGTACGATACGCAGTATTTT	CASSLEGYDTQYF
TRBJ1-1	TRBV13	NA	NA	TGTGCCAGCAGCTTAGGCCTCGGAGGAGAAGCTTTCTTT	CASSLGLGGEAFF
TRBJ1-5	TRBV6-1	NA	once	TGTGCCAGCAGTGAAGCAAACAGTAATCAGCCCCAGCATTTT	CASSEANSNQPQHF
TRBJ2-2	TRBV2	TRBD1	NA	TGTGCCAGCAGGAGCGGGACAGGGAACCCTAACACCGGGGAGCTGTTTTTT	CASRSGTGNPNTGELFF
TRBJ2-1	TRBV7-9	NA	NA	TGTGCCAGCAGCTTTTCCCCCCGAGGGCGCGGCGTTCATGAGCAGTTCTTC	CASSFSPRGRGVHEQFF
TRBJ2-7	TRBV3-1/TRBV3-2	NA	NA	TGTGCCAGCAGCCGACCGAGCTCCTACGAGCAGTACTTC	CASSRPSSYEQYF
TRBJ1-1	TRBV19	NA	NA	TGTGCCAGTAGTATAGTTCCAGGCACTGAAGCTTTCTTT	CASSIVPGTEAFF
TRBJ1-4	TRBV19	NA	NA	TGTGCCAGTAGTCTTCACGGGGAAAAACTGTTTTTT	CASSLHGEKLFF
TRBJ2-5	TRBV7-2	NA	NA	TGTGCCAGCAGCGTAGGAGGACGGATTCAAGAGACCCAGTACTTC	CASSVGGRIQETQYF
TRBJ2-3	TRBV3-1/TRBV3-2	NA	few	TGTGCCAGCAGCCAAGATGCTAGCCGCACAGATACGCAGTATTTT	CASSQDASRTDTQYF
TRBJ2-1	TRBV9	TRBD2	NA	TGTGCCAGCAGCGGGCAACTAGCGGGGGGGCCTCTGGGGCAGTTCTTC	CASSGQLAGGPLGQFF
TRBJ2-1	TRBV27	TRBD2	NA	TGTGCCAGCAGTACCCTCCACCGGACTAGCGGGGGGGCTACCTACAATGAGCAGTTCTTC	CASSTLHRTSGGATYNEQFF
TRBJ1-1	TRBV9	NA	NA	TGTGCCAGCAGCGCCGGGATGGACACTGAAGCTTTCTTT	CASSAGMDTEAFF
TRBJ1-2	TRBV6-5	TRBD1	NA	TGTGCCAGCAGTAACGACAGGGTCGGCTACACCTTC	CASSNDRVGYTF
TRBJ2-2	TRBV6-5	NA	NA	TGTGCCAGCAGACAAAACCCCACCGGGGAGCTGTTTTTT	CASRQNPTGELFF
TRBJ1-5	TRBV19	NA	NA	TGTGCCAGTAGTCAGACACCGAATCAGCCCCAGCATTTT	CASSQTPNQPQHF
TRBJ1-4	TRBV18	NA	NA	TGTGCCAGCTCACTACCCACGGTCCCCGGTTCCAGCAATGAAAAACTGTTTTTT	CASSLPTVPGSSNEKLFF
TRBJ1-2	TRBV10-3	NA	NA	TGTGCCATCAGTGAGTCGGGGGTGCACTATGGCTACACCTTC	CAISESGVHYGYTF